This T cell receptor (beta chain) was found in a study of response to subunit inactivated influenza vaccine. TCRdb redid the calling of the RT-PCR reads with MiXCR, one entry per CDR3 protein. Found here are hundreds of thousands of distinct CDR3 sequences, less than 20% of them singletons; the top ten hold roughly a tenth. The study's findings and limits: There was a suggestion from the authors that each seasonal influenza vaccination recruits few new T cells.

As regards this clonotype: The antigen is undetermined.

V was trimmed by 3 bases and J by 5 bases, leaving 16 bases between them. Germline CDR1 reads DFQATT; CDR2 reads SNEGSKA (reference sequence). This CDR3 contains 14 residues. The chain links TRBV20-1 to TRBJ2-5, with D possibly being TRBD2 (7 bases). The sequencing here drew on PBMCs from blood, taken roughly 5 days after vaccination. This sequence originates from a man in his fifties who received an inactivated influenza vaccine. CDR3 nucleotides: TGCAGTGCTAGTCCCGGGGGGCCCCTGGAGACCCAGTACTTC. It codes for CSASPGGPLETQYF.